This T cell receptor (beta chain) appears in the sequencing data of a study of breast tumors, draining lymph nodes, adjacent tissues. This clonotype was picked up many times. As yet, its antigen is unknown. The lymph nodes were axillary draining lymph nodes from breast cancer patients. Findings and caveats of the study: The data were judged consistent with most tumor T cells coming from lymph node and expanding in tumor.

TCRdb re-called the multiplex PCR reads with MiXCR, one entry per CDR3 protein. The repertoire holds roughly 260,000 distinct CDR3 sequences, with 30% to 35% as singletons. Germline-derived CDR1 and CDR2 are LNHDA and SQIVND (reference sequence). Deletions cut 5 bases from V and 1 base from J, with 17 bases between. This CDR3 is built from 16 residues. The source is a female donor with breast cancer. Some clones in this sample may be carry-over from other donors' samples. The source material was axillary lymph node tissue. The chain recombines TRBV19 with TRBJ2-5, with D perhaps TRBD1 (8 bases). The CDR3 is CASSSDREGGQETQYF. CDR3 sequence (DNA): TGTGCCAGTAGTTCGGACAGGGAGGGAGGCCAAGAGACCCAGTACTTC.